Included here is one T cell receptor (beta chain) sequence, with context. Its antigen is currently unknown. Using constant-segment primers, 5'RACE produced TCR alpha and TCR beta cDNA libraries carrying sample barcodes and UMIs. TCRdb ran MiXCR on the 5' RACE reads and lists one entry per CDR3 protein. The sample yields under 200,000 distinct CDR3 sequences, 31% seen once. The record originates from a study of T-cell memory formation after mild COVID-19. Across the whole study: Clustering of TCRs was largely donor specific.

The study, taken as a whole, reports: Clones that contracted clustered mainly in CM and EM if CD4+ and in EMRA if CD8+.

The CDR3 sequence is 14 residues long. V lost 3 bases to trimming and J lost 8 bases; unmatched junction nucleotides: 2. Germline V gene data show CDR1 as SGHTA and CDR2 as FQGNSA. The TCR was taken from an adult woman who had mild COVID-19 (a few samples of this study predate the infection). Cell type and time point are not known. The V call is TRBV7-2, the J call TRBJ2-1, with 12 bases identical to TRBD2. Material for sequencing was PBMCs or a T cell subset sorted from them (not recorded which). The CDR3 DNA is TGTGCCAGCAGCTTCCCTAGCGGGAGGGATGAGCAGTTCTTC. Its translation: CASSFPSGRDEQFF. Full variable domain (remainder filled in from reference TRBV7-2 and TRBJ2-1): GAGVSQSPSNKVTEKGKDVELRCDPISGHTALYWYRQSLGQGLEFLIYFQGNSAPDKSGLPSDRFSAERTGGSVSTLTIQRTQQEDSAVYLCASSFPSGRDEQFFGPGTRLTVL.